These 17 T cell receptor beta chains were all obtained from the same sample, sequenced in a study of cytomegalovirus exposure and HLA in healthy donors. PCR used 60 Vbeta primers and 13 Jbeta primers. This table comes from immunoSEQ multiplex PCR, and its TCRdb copy is limited to in-frame clones, with some not included. The sample carries under 200,000 clones, around 80% recorded once. The source material was PBMCs. The receptors come from a woman aged 45-60 years in good health and CMV-seropositive.

The CDR3: CASSLDSPVNGYTF. CDR3 nucleotides: TGTGCCAGCAGCTTAGACTCTCCCGTGAATGGCTACACCTTC. The chain is built from TRBV7-9 and TRBJ1-2, with D hard to call. Germline V gives CDR1 SEHNR, CDR2 FQNEAQ (reference sequence). This CDR3 region has 14 residues. Trimming removed 1 base at V and 6 bases at J, with 12 bases between.

The CDR3 DNA follows: TGTGCCATCATGAGCGGGGTCTCCTACGAGCAGTACTTC. This translates into CAIMSGVSYEQYF. The rearrangement joins TRBV10-3 to TRBJ2-7; 7 bases match TRBD2. V was clipped by 7 bases and J by 0 bases; unmatched bases: 3. CDR1 ENHRY and CDR2 SYGVKD come from the germline V gene. This CDR3 has 13 residues.

The rearrangement joins TRBV21-1 to TRBJ2-6; the listed D gene, TRBD2, was not tested against the DNA. TRBV21-1 is flagged as a pseudogene. This CDR3 has 17 residues. CDR3 sequence reads: CASSRTIRRAGANVLTF. CDR3 DNA sequence: TGTGCCAGCAGCAGGACTATCCGGCGCGCTGGGGCCAACGTCCTGACTTTC.

This clone has a single count. The chain has TRBV5-4 and TRBJ2-2, with a weak D call TRBD1 (6 bases). In germline, CDR1 is SGHNT, CDR2 YYREEE (reference sequence). This CDR3 spans 16 amino acids. The germline V and J ends were trimmed by 4 bases and 3 bases, with 16 bases remaining between them. The CDR3 is CASSPPRTADTGELFF. CDR3 DNA: TGTGCCAGCAGCCCCCCTCGGACAGCCGACACCGGGGAGCTGTTTTTT.

V usage is TRBV4-1 and J usage is TRBJ1-2; perhaps TRBD1 as D (5 bases). This CDR3 is 17 amino acids long. The germline CDR1 and CDR2 sequences are MGHRA and YSYEKL. V was cut by 2 bases and J by 3 bases, with 19 bases left in between. CDR3 amino acids: CASSQSPGAGMHYGYTF. CDR3 in DNA: TGCGCCAGCAGCCAATCACCAGGAGCAGGGATGCACTATGGCTACACCTTC.

This rearrangement joins TRBV19 to TRBJ1-1, with D perhaps TRBD1 (5 bases). The V gene's germline CDR1 is LNHDA and CDR2 SQIVND (reference sequence). The V and J ends lost 4 bases and 6 bases respectively, with 12 bases between them. This CDR3 has 13 amino acids. The CDR3: CASSTTVVAEAFF. CDR3 bases: TGTGCCAGTAGTACGACAGTAGTAGCTGAAGCTTTCTTT.

The chain uses TRBV5-1 and TRBJ2-7; the D gene is possibly TRBD1 (6 bases). The CDR3 covers 15 residues. Germline lookup yields CDR1 SGHRS and CDR2 YFSETQ. Trimming shortened V by 0 bases and J by 7 bases, and 17 bases separated the two germline ends. In DNA, the CDR3 is TGCGCCAGCAGCTTGGCGGCAGGGGTTTTCGAAGAGCAGTACTTC. Residues: CASSLAAGVFEEQYF.

This clone was counted only a few times. CDR3 protein: CASSPVGGRLVDEQFF. The CDR3 DNA follows: TGCGCCAGCAGCCCGGTGGGGGGGCGCCTGGTCGATGAGCAGTTCTTC. The V gene is TRBV5-1, the J gene TRBJ2-1; weak D call: TRBD2 (7 bases). Germline V lookup: CDR1 SGHRS, CDR2 YFSETQ. V was trimmed by 4 bases and J by 8 bases, leaving 22 bases between them. CDR3 length: 16 amino acids.

This chain connects TRBV7-9 to TRBJ1-2; D unclear. There are 12 residues in the CDR3. From germline, CDR1 is SEHNR and CDR2 FQNEAQ (reference sequence). The germline V and J ends were trimmed by 2 bases and 3 bases, with 4 bases remaining between them. CDR3 sequence (DNA): TGTGCCAGCAGCTTACAGGACTATGGCTACACCTTC. Its translation is CASSLQDYGYTF.

The rearrangement joins TRBV6-1 to TRBJ1-2, with 8 bases lining up with TRBD1. Germline V gene lookup returns CDR1 MNHNS and CDR2 SASEGT. Trimming removed 2 bases from V and 5 bases from J; junction bases left unmatched: 13. The CDR3 sequence is 17 residues long. The CDR3 reads CASSEWGSGGERYGYTF. The CDR3 DNA is TGTGCCAGCAGTGAATGGGGGTCAGGGGGCGAACGATATGGCTACACCTTC.

The chain joins TRBV7-9 to TRBJ2-3; 7 nucleotides line up with TRBD2. This CDR3 contains 15 residues. Germline V CDR1 and CDR2: SEHNR, FQNEAQ (reference sequence). Trimming removed 5 bases from V and 3 bases from J; junction bases left unmatched: 8. CDR3 sequence (DNA): TGTGCCAGCAGCCCAGGAGCGGGGCCGACAGATACGCAGTATTTT. Amino acids: CASSPGAGPTDTQYF.

The rearrangement joins TRBV7-2 to TRBJ2-7; D not resolved. V lost 0 bases and J 8 bases, leaving 20 bases between the germline ends. This CDR3 comprises 16 residues. Germline V lookup: CDR1 SGHTA, CDR2 FQGNSA. CDR3 loop: CASSLAPTTGVGKQYF. Written as DNA, the CDR3 is TGTGCCAGCAGCTTAGCCCCGACGACCGGAGTTGGCAAGCAGTACTTC.

The rearrangement joins TRBV7-3 to TRBJ2-7; D gene ambiguous. The length of the CDR3 is 11 residues. V was trimmed by 7 bases and J by 3 bases, leaving 7 bases between them. Per germline, CDR1 SGHTA and CDR2 FQGTGA. CDR3 coding DNA: TGTGCCAGCACCTTTCTCTACGAGCAGTACTTC. This sequence encodes CASTFLYEQYF.

The chain combines TRBV10-3 with TRBJ1-1; D call uncertain. V lost 6 bases and J 6 bases, leaving 17 bases between the germline ends. The CDR3 is made up of 14 amino acids. The germline V gene encodes CDR1 ENHRY and CDR2 SYGVKD. The CDR3, as DNA: TGTGCCATCAGACCCGCGGAGGGTCAGTCTGAAGCTTTCTTT. Its protein product is CAIRPAEGQSEAFF.

The CDR3 DNA is TGTGCCAGCCGTTGGAGCATATCAGGCACAGATACGCAGTATTTT. Encoded protein: CASRWSISGTDTQYF. The chain has TRBV5-4 and TRBJ2-3; D unclear. V was shortened by 7 bases and J by 1 base, with 16 bases between the two germline ends. The CDR3 sequence is 15 residues long. From germline, CDR1 is SGHNT and CDR2 YYREEE (reference sequence). Full variable domain (missing parts from reference TRBV5-4 and TRBJ2-3): ETGVTQSPTHLIKTRGQQVTLRCSSQSGHNTVSWYQQALGQGPQFIFQYYREEENGRGNFPPRFSGLQFPNYSSELNVNALELDDSALYLCASRWSISGTDTQYFGPGTRLTVL.

The chain carries TRBV30 and TRBJ1-5; D remains ambiguous. Trimming shortened V by 2 bases and J by 4 bases, and 9 bases separated the two germline ends. Germline CDR1 reads GTSNPN; CDR2 reads SVGIG (reference sequence). The CDR3 has 13 residues. CDR3 sequence: CAWSSVENQPQHF. The CDR3 coding sequence is TGTGCCTGGAGTTCGGTCGAGAATCAGCCCCAGCATTTT.

The chain joins TRBV4-1 to TRBJ2-5; D is undetermined. This CDR3 comprises 17 residues. Trimming pared 0 bases from V and 1 base from J, leaving 15 bases between. The germline gives CDR1 MGHRA, CDR2 YSYEKL. As DNA, the CDR3 is TGCGCCAGCAGCCAAGACAGAAAAGCGTCCCGCCAAGAGACCCAGTACTTC. Translation: CASSQDRKASRQETQYF.